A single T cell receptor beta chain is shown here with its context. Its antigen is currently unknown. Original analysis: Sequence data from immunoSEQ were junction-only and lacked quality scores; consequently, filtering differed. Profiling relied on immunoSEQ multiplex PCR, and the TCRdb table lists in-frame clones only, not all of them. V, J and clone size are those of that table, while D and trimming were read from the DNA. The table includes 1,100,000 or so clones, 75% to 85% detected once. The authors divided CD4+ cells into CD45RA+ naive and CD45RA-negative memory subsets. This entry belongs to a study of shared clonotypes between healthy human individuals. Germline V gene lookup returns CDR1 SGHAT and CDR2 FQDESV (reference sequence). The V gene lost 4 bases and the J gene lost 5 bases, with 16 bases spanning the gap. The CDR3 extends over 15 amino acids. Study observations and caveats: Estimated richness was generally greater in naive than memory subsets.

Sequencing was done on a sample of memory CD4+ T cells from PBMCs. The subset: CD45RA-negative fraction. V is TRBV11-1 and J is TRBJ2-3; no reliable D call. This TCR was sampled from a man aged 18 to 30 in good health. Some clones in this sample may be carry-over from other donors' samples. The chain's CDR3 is CASSSLGLWLDTQYF. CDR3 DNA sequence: TGTGCCAGCAGCTCCCTGGGGTTATGGTTAGATACGCAGTATTTT.